Presented here are 8 T cell receptor beta chains from one specimen sequenced in a study of immune evolution from preneoplasia to lung adenocarcinoma. Assay used: immunoSEQ multiplex PCR; TCRdb lists only in-frame clones, some missing. In the table there are tens of thousands of clones, roughly 80% of which are singletons. Specimen: FFPE invasive lung adenocarcinoma tissue. The receptors derive from a person aged 55 to 69 with lung adenocarcinoma.

The CDR3 DNA reads TGTGCCAGCTCACCACCGTATGGAGTTAATGAAAAACTGTTTTTT. Its protein is CASSPPYGVNEKLFF. V gene TRBV18 combines with J gene TRBJ1-4; D is ambiguous. The CDR3 is 15 residues long. Germline V gene sequence: CDR1 KGHSH, CDR2 LQKENI. V gave up 0 bases and J gave up 4 bases, with 9 bases separating them. Together with reference TRBV18 and TRBJ1-4, the CDR3 gives the full variable domain: NAGVMQNPRHLVRRRGQEARLRCSPMKGHSHVYWYRQLPEEGLKFMVYLQKENIIDESGMPKERFSAEFPKEGPSILRIQQVVRGDSAAYFCASSPPYGVNEKLFFGSGTQLSVL.

This chain links TRBV5-1 with TRBJ2-1; D perhaps matches TRBD2 (5 bases). Germline CDR1 and CDR2: SGHRS and YFSETQ. The CDR3 sequence is 14 residues long. Trimming shortened V by 0 bases and J by 5 bases, and 9 bases separated the two germline ends. Here the CDR3 reads CASSLGLNNNEQFF. The CDR3 DNA is TGCGCCAGCAGCTTGGGACTAAACAACAATGAGCAGTTCTTC.

The chain joins TRBV28 to TRBJ1-5, with D possibly matching TRBD1 (6 bases). The V gene's germline CDR1 is MDHEN and CDR2 SYDVKM. Trimming cost V 6 bases and J 2 bases, with 20 bases left between them. This CDR3 is built from 17 residues. The CDR3 nucleotides are TGTGCCAGCAGACCCGACAGGCTCGGCCTAGGCAATCAGCCCCAGCATTTT. It codes for CASRPDRLGLGNQPQHF.

This clone was recorded a few times. Other DNA sequences from this sample encode an identical CDR3 as well. CDR3 amino acids: CASSLVGTEETQYF. DNA for the CDR3: TGTGCCAGCAGCTTAGTCGGGACAGAAGAGACCCAGTACTTC. V is TRBV7-9 and J is TRBJ2-5; 7 positions match TRBD1. The V segment lost 1 base and the J segment 3 bases; nucleotides outside the gene matches: 2. The germline V gene has CDR1 SEHNR and CDR2 FQNEAQ (reference sequence). CDR3 length: 14 residues.

The chain is built from TRBV5-1 and TRBJ1-1; 7 nucleotides line up with TRBD1. V was pared by 8 bases and J by 4 bases, with 8 bases of the junction left unmatched. The CDR3 totals 13 residues. CDR1 SGHRS and CDR2 YFSETQ come from the germline V gene. For the CDR3, the DNA is TGCGCCAGTAAGCTGACAGGGACCACTGAAGCTTTCTTT. It specifies CASKLTGTTEAFF.

The chain has TRBV7-3 and TRBJ2-1; D not certain. Trimming stripped 5 bases from V and 7 bases from J, with 15 bases between. Germline CDR1 reads SGHTA; CDR2 reads FQGTGA. The CDR3 length is 14 residues. The chain's CDR3 is CASSPDRTTNEQFF. In nucleotides, the CDR3 is TGTGCCAGCAGCCCCGATAGAACGACGAATGAGCAGTTCTTC.

Turning to this clone: This sample includes further DNA sequences coding for the same CDR3. The chain joins TRBV2 to TRBJ1-5; D remains unclear. Germline lookup yields CDR1 SNHLY and CDR2 FYNNEI. This CDR3 region has 13 residues. Trimming shortened V by 4 bases and J by 4 bases, and 8 bases separated the two germline ends. CDR3 DNA: TGTGCCAGCAGTGGTCCTATAAATCAGCCCCAGCATTTT. This codes for CASSGPINQPQHF.

The chain employs TRBV2 and TRBJ1-1; weak D call: TRBD1 (6 bases). The V gene lost 9 bases and the J gene lost 0 bases, with 11 bases spanning the gap. The CDR3 length is 13 residues. Germline V gene data show CDR1 as SNHLY and CDR2 as FYNNEI. CDR3 loop: CARGGAMNTEAFF. CDR3 nucleotide sequence: TGTGCCAGAGGGGGAGCGATGAACACTGAAGCTTTCTTT.